This is a list of T cell receptor beta chains from one sample in a study of T cells in Graves' hyperthyroidism and ophthalmopathy. TCRdb reprocessed the multiplex PCR reads with MiXCR, giving one entry per CDR3 protein. Of hundreds of thousands of distinct CDR3 sequences listed, about two fifths are singletons. Sequencing used blood. The receptors derive from a man aged 18 to 30 with Graves' hyperthyroidism. Each CDR3 is given with its conserved first and last residue.

v_call,j_call,cdr3_aa
TRBV9,TRBJ1-1,CASSTTTGNTEAFF
TRBV7-8,TRBJ2-2,CASSQGQGGTGELFF
TRBV5-5,TRBJ2-7,CASSLQPLGEQYF
TRBV7-9,TRBJ2-7,CASSLPGAYEQYF
TRBV20-1,TRBJ2-7,CSATRDGYEQYF
TRBV5-4,TRBJ1-2,CASSLEWDYGYTF
TRBV29-1,TRBJ2-6,CSVGQGVNVLTF
TRBV19,TRBJ2-5,CASSTRDSPGETQYF
TRBV7-9,TRBJ1-1,CASSLVGSRNTEAFF
TRBV7-9,TRBJ2-7,CASTGGGTPAYYEQYF
TRBV7-8,TRBJ2-7,CASSPGQGPFGEQYF
TRBV29-1,TRBJ2-5,CSVAQGIETQYF
TRBV2,TRBJ1-5,CASSWTDYSNQPQHF
TRBV10-3,TRBJ1-5,CASSPGTEINNQPQHF
TRBV7-2,TRBJ1-1,CASSLSTDTEAFF
TRBV6-1,TRBJ1-5,CASSTGFSNQPQHF
TRBV10-3,TRBJ1-1,CAISGQGESEAFF
TRBV20-1,TRBJ1-5,CSATGTDNQPQHF
TRBV7-2,TRBJ1-2,CASSSSGQELYGYTF
TRBV7-2,TRBJ1-6,CASSLSGPPLHF
TRBV25-1,TRBJ2-7,CASREGSYEQYF
TRBV19,TRBJ1-5,CASSIIWAGDLGNQPQHF
TRBV7-2,TRBJ2-6,CASSQQGANTEAF
TRBV5-4,TRBJ2-7,CASTTSGEQYF
TRBV2,TRBJ1-1,CATRPYSNTEAFF
TRBV7-2,TRBJ1-1,CASSRTQGRNTEAFF
TRBV19,TRBJ1-2,CASSISPGDDGYTF
TRBV10-3,TRBJ1-2,CAISETGNYGYTF
TRBV5-4,TRBJ2-6,CASSSRRNSGANVLTF
TRBV2,TRBJ1-2,CAPGRNYGYTF
TRBV7-6,TRBJ2-3,CASSLSPGTASTDTQYF
TRBV19,TRBJ1-1,CASRDRQRVTEAFF
TRBV5-1,TRBJ1-6,CASSQPGSLESLHF
TRBV10-3,TRBJ1-6,CAISESTVNSPLHF
TRBV12-5,TRBJ1-1,CASGFLRDGELNTEAFF
TRBV20-1,TRBJ2-7,CSASTGGYYEQYF
TRBV29-1,TRBJ1-1,CSVEGTGVTEAFF
TRBV9,TRBJ2-7,CASSVEVTGYEQYF
TRBV7-9,TRBJ2-5,CASSHRAGGEETQYF
TRBV2,TRBJ2-5,CASSLEIRQQETQYF
TRBV29-1,TRBJ2-5,CSLGKLETQYF
TRBV12-3/TRBV12-4,TRBJ1-3,CASSLRDRLISGNTIYF
TRBV20-1,TRBJ2-7,CRAGGPEEQYF
TRBV2,TRBJ2-7,CASIKEGRDHEQYF
TRBV10-3,TRBJ2-3,CAISESLADTQYF
TRBV19,TRBJ1-5,CASSWRGPQPQHF
TRBV7-7,TRBJ2-7,CASSLLYSGEQYF
TRBV29-1,TRBJ1-1,CSVDLAMNTEAFF
TRBV7-8,TRBJ2-5,CASSLDSWETQYF
TRBV19,TRBJ1-1,CASSMGGGTEAFF
TRBV29-1,TRBJ1-2,CSVVAGHGYTF
TRBV29-1,TRBJ1-1,CSVEAGQGEAFF
TRBV15,TRBJ2-5,CATSSLVAPRETQYF
TRBV7-9,TRBJ2-7,CASSSQQGPYREQYF
TRBV6-2/TRBV6-3,TRBJ2-5,CASSPLGPYQETQYF
TRBV9,NA,CASSVVGVTEQYF
TRBV7-9,TRBJ1-5,CASSSGGGFRSNQPQHF
TRBV24-1,TRBJ2-2,CATSDYGSGELFF
TRBV12-3/TRBV12-4,TRBJ2-5,CASSLGLAGRETQYF
TRBV7-9,TRBJ2-7,CASVEGIEQYF